These 9 T cell receptor beta chains were all obtained from the same sample, sequenced in a study of T cell repertoires and Cas9 in healthy adults. TCRdb's copy holds only in-frame clones and misses some; the assay was immunoSEQ multiplex PCR. The table lists about 14,000 clones, 85% to 90% of them singletons. The sequenced sample consisted of Tregs (CD4+, CD25+, CD127-, CD137-, CD154-) from PBMCs; culture status not recorded. The receptors stem from a human donor in good health.

The chain carries TRBV7-3 and TRBJ2-2; TRBD2 might be the D (6 bases). Germline V lookup: CDR1 SGHTA, CDR2 FQGTGA. The CDR3 loop spans 16 amino acids. Trimming removed 3 bases from V and 4 bases from J, with 15 bases in between. The CDR3 is CASSFFREVGTGELFF. CDR3 in DNA: TGTGCCAGCAGCTTTTTCAGGGAGGTGGGCACCGGGGAGCTGTTTTTT.

The gene calls are TRBV9 and TRBJ2-4; D is possibly TRBD2 (6 bases). V lost 4 bases to trimming and J lost 0 bases, with 14 bases between them. Germline lookup yields CDR1 SGDLS and CDR2 YYNGEE. The CDR3 totals 16 residues. CDR3 sequence reads: CASSPPGDLAKNIQYF. The CDR3 nucleotides read TGTGCCAGCAGCCCCCCGGGGGACCTAGCCAAAAACATTCAGTACTTC.

The rearrangement joins TRBV6-5 to TRBJ2-2, with TRBD1 as a possible D gene (6 bases). This CDR3 is 14 amino acids long. V was cut by 6 bases and J by 4 bases, with 12 bases left in between. Per the germline V gene, CDR1 is MNHEY and CDR2 is SVGAGI. For the CDR3, the DNA is TGTGCCAGCAGGTCAACAGGGTTCACCGGGGAGCTGTTTTTT. This codes for CASRSTGFTGELFF.

V usage is TRBV15 and J usage is TRBJ2-1; TRBD1 is a possible D gene (6 bases). The CDR3 loop spans 14 amino acids. The V gene's germline CDR1 is LNHNV and CDR2 YYDKDF (reference sequence). The V end lost 1 base, the J end lost 6 bases, and 10 bases lay between the germline ends. The CDR3 is CATSRAQGFNEQFF. Written as DNA, the CDR3 is TGTGCCACCAGCAGAGCACAGGGATTCAATGAGCAGTTCTTC.

This clone was observed once. The chain joins TRBV30 to TRBJ1-1; no firm D call. The CDR3 consists of 13 residues. CDR1 GTSNPN and CDR2 SVGIG come from the germline V gene (reference sequence). V was trimmed by 2 bases and J by 2 bases, leaving 9 bases between them. In nucleotides, the CDR3 is TGTGCCTGGAGTTTTTTCAGAAACACTGAAGCTTTCTTT. Translated, it gives CAWSFFRNTEAFF. The complete variable domain, with remaining parts taken from reference TRBV30 and TRBJ1-1, reads SQTIHQWPATLVQPVGSPLSLECTVEGTSNPNLYWYRQAAGRGLQLLFYSVGIGQISSEVPQNLSASRPQDRQFILSSKKLLLSDSGFYLCAWSFFRNTEAFFGQGTRLTVV.

The rearrangement joins TRBV10-3 to TRBJ2-1; D ambiguous. V lost 3 bases and J 7 bases, leaving 4 bases between the germline ends. The CDR3 runs to 11 residues. Germline-derived CDR1 and CDR2 are ENHRY and SYGVKD. CDR3 residues: CAISDRNEQFF. The CDR3 DNA reads as TGTGCCATCAGTGACCGGAATGAGCAGTTCTTC.

CDR3 loop: CASRRDYEQYV. The CDR3 bases are TGTGCCAGCAGGAGAGACTACGAGCAGTACGTC. The V call is TRBV6-5, the J call TRBJ2-7, with D hard to call. Germline loops: CDR1 MNHEY, CDR2 SVGAGI. V shed 6 bases and J shed 3 bases, with 6 bases lying between them. The CDR3 is 11 amino acids.

The chain employs TRBV2 and TRBJ1-1; TRBD1 matches at 9 bases. Germline CDR1 is SNHLY and CDR2 is FYNNEI. After removal of 6 bases from V and 4 bases from J, the junction contained 15 bases not matched to a gene. The CDR3 covers 17 residues. The CDR3 DNA sequence: TGTGCCAGCAGCCCGGGACAGGGAAGGTTTGGGTCCACTGAAGCTTTCTTT. This codes for CASSPGQGRFGSTEAFF.

The chain recombines TRBV5-1 with TRBJ1-5; D may be TRBD1 (6 bases). Germline lookup yields CDR1 SGHRS and CDR2 YFSETQ. The CDR3 length is 14 residues. V lost 0 bases and J 7 bases, leaving 11 bases between the germline ends. CDR3 sequence reads: CASSLVVGGQPQHF. The DNA of the CDR3 is TGCGCCAGCAGCTTGGTTGTCGGGGGCCAGCCCCAGCATTTT.